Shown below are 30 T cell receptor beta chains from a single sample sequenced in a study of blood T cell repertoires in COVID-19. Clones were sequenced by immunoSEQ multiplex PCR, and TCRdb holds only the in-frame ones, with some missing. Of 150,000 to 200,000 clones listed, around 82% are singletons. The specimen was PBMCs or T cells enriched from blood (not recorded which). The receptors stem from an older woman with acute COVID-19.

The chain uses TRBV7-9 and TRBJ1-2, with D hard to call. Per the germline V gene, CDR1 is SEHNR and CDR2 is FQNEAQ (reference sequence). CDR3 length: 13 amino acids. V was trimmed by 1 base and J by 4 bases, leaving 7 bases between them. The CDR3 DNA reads TGTGCCAGCAGCTTAGTTACCAGCTATGGCTACACCTTC. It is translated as CASSLVTSYGYTF.

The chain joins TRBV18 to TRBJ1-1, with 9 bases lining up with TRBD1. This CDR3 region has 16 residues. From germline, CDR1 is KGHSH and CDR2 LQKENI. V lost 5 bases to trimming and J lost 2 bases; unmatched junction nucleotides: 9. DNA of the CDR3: TGTGCCAGCTCATCGTCCCGGGACAGGGACAACACTGAAGCTTTCTTT. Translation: CASSSSRDRDNTEAFF. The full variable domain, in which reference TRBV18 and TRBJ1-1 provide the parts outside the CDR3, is NAGVMQNPRHLVRRRGQEARLRCSPMKGHSHVYWYRQLPEEGLKFMVYLQKENIIDESGMPKERFSAEFPKEGPSILRIQQVVRGDSAAYFCASSSSRDRDNTEAFFGQGTRLTVV.

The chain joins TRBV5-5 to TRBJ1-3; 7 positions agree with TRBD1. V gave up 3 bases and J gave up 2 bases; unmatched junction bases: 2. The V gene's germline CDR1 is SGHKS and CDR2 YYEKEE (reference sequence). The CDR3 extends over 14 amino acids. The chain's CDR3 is CASSSTGPGNTIYF. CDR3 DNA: TGTGCCAGCAGCTCGACAGGGCCTGGAAACACCATATATTTT.

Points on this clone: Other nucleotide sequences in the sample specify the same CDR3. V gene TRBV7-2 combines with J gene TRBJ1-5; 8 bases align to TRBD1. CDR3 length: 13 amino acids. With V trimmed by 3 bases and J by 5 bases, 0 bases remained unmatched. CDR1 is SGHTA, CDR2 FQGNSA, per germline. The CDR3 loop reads CASSLDRDQPQHF. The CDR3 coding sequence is TGTGCCAGCAGCTTGGACAGGGATCAGCCCCAGCATTTT.

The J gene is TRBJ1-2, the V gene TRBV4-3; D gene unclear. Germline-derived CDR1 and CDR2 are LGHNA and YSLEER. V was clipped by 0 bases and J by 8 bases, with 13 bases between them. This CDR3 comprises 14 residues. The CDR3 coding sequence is TGCGCCAGCAGCCAAGAGGGCGGGCTTGAGGGCTACACCTTC. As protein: CASSQEGGLEGYTF.

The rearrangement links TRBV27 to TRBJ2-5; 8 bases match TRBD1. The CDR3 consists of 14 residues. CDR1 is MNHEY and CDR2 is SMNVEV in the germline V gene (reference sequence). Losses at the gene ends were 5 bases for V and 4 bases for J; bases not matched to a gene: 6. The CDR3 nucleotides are TGTGCCAGCAGTCGAGTCAGGGGGCCAGAGACCCAGTACTTC. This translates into CASSRVRGPETQYF.

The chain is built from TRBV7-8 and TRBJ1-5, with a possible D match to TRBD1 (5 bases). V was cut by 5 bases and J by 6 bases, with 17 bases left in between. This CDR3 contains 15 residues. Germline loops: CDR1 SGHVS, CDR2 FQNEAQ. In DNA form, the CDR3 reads TGTGCCAGCAGCCCGGTCGCAGGGAACTTTCAGCCCCAGCATTTT. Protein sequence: CASSPVAGNFQPQHF.

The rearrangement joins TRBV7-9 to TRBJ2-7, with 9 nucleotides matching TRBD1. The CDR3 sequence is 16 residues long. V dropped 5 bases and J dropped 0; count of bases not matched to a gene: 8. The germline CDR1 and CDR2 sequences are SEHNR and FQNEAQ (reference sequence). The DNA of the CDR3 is TGTGCCAGCAGCCTCTCGACAGGGGGAAGCTCCTACGAGCAGTACGTC. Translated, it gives CASSLSTGGSSYEQYV.

The CDR3 region has the DNA TGTGCCAGCATCTCCGGGACAGGACTCTCTGGAAACACCATATATTTT. This gives the protein CASISGTGLSGNTIYF. The chain uses TRBV21-1 and TRBJ1-3; the table names TRBD1, a call not compared with the DNA. TRBV21-1 is tagged as a pseudogene. CDR3 length equals 16 residues.

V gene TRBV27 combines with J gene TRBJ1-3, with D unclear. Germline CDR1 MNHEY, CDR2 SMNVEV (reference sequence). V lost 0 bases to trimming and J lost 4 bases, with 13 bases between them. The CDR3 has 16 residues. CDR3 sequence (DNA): TGTGCCAGCAGTTTATCGAGCGCTGGCAGCGGAAACACCATATATTTT. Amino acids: CASSLSSAGSGNTIYF.

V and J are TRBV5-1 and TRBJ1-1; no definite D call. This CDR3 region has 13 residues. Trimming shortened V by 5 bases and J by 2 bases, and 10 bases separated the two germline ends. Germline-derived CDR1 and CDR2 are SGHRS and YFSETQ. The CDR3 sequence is CASSYSTNTEAFF. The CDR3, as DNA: TGCGCCAGCAGTTACTCTACCAACACTGAAGCTTTCTTT.

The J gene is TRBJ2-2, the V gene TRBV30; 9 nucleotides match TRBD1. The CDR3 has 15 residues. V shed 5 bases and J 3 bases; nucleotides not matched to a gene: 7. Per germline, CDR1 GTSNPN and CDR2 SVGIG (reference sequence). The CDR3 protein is CAWAPGQGDTGELFF. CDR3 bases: TGTGCCTGGGCCCCGGGACAGGGAGACACCGGGGAGCTGTTTTTT.

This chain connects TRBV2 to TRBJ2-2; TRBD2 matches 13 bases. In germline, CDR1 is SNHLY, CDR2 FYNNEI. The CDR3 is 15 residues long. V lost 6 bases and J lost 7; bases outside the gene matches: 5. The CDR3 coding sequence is TGTGCCAGCAGCCCGGGACTAGCGGGAAACGGGGAGCTGTTTTTT. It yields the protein CASSPGLAGNGELFF.

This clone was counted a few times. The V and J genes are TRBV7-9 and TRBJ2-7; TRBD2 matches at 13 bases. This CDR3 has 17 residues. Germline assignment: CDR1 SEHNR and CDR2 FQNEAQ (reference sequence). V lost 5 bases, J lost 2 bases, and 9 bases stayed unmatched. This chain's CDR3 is CASSTDLGTSGTYEQYF. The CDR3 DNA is TGTGCCAGCAGCACGGATCTGGGGACTAGCGGGACCTACGAGCAGTACTTC.

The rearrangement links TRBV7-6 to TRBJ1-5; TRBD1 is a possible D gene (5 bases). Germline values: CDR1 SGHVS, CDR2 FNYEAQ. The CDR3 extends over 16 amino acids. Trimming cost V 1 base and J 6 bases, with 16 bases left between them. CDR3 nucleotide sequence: TGTGCCAGCAGCTTAGTGGGCGGGGGAGAAGTTCAGCCCCAGCATTTT. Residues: CASSLVGGGEVQPQHF.

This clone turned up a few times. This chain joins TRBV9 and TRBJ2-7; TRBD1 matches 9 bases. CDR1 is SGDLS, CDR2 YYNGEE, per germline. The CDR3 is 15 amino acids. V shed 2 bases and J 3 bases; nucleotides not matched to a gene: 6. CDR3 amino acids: CASSVRPGQGYEQYF. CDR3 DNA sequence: TGTGCCAGCAGCGTCCGACCGGGACAGGGCTACGAGCAGTACTTC.

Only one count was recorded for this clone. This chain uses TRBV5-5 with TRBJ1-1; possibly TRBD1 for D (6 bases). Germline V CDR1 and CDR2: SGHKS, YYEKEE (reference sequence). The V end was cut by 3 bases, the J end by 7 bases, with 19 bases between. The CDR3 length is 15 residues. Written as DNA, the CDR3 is TGTGCCAGCAGCTCGGGACGGACCGAAGGGGGTGAAGCTTTCTTT. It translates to CASSSGRTEGGEAFF. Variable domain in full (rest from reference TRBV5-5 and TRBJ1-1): DAGVTQSPTHLIKTRGQQVTLRCSPISGHKSVSWYQQVLGQGPQFIFQYYEKEERGRGNFPDRFSARQFPNYSSELNVNALLLGDSALYLCASSSGRTEGGEAFFGQGTRLTVV.

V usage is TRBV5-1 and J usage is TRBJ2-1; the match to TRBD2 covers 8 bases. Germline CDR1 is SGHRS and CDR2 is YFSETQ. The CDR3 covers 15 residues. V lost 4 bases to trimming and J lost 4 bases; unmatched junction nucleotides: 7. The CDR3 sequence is CASSPGGQSYNEQFF. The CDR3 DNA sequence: TGCGCCAGCAGCCCGGGAGGGCAGTCATACAATGAGCAGTTCTTC.

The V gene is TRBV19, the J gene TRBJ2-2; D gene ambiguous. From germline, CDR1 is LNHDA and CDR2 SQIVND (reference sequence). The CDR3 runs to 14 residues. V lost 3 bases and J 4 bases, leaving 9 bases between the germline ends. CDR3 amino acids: CASSIGVSTGELFF. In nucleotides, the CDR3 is TGTGCCAGTAGTATTGGAGTCTCCACCGGGGAGCTGTTTTTT. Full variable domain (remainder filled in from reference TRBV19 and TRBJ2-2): DGGITQSPKYLFRKEGQNVTLSCEQNLNHDAMYWYRQDPGQGLRLIYYSQIVNDFQKGDIAEGYSVSREKKESFPLTVTSAQKNPTAFYLCASSIGVSTGELFFGEGSRLTVL.

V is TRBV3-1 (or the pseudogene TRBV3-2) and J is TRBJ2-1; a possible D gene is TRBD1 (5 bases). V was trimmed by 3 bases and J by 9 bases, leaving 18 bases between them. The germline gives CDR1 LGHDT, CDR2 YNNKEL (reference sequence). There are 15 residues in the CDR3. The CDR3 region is CASSQTRERGSEQFF. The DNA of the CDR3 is TGTGCCAGCAGCCAGACAAGGGAAAGGGGAAGTGAGCAGTTCTTC.

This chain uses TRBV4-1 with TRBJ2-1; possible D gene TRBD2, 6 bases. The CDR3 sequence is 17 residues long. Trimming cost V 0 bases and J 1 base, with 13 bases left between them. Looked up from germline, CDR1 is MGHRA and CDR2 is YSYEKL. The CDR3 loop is CASSQEASVISYNEQFF. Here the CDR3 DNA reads TGCGCCAGCAGCCAAGAAGCTAGCGTGATATCCTACAATGAGCAGTTCTTC.

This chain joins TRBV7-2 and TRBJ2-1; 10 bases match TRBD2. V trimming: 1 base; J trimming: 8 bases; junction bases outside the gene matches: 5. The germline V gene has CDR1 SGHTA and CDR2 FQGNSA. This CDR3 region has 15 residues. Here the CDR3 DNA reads TGTGCCAGCAGCTTAGGAGCGGGAGGGATCGATGAGCAGTTCTTC. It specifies CASSLGAGGIDEQFF.

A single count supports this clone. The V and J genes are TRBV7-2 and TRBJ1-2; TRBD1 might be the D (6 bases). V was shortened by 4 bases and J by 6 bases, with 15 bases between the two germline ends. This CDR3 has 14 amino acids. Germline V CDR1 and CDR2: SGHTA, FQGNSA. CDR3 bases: TGTGCCAGCAGCTCGGCGGACAGTTGGGATGGCTACACCTTC. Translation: CASSSADSWDGYTF.

CDR3 nucleotides: TGTGCCAGCAGCATAGAAACAGGGGGGGCTGAAGCTTTCTTT. Its protein product is CASSIETGGAEAFF. The rearrangement uses TRBV7-2 and TRBJ1-1; 8 bases agree with TRBD1. J lost 6 bases, V lost 5 bases, and 8 bases had no gene match. The length of the CDR3 is 14 residues. Germline CDR1 and CDR2: SGHTA and FQGNSA.

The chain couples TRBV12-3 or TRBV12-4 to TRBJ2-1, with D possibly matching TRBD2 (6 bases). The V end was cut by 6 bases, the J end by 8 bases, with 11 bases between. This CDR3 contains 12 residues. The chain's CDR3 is CASRRDSDEQFF. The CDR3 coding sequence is TGTGCCAGCAGGAGGGACTCCGATGAGCAGTTCTTC.

The CDR3 loop is CATSRAGRAEQFF. CDR3 nucleotide sequence: TGTGCCACCAGCAGAGCCGGCCGAGCGGAGCAGTTCTTC. The chain recombines TRBV15 with TRBJ2-1; D gene uncertain. Germline CDR1 reads LNHNV; CDR2 reads YYDKDF (reference sequence). Trimming removed 1 base from V and 10 bases from J, with 11 bases in between. This CDR3 has 13 residues.

The CDR3 DNA is TGTGCCAGCAGTCTCCTGAGGGCGAACACTGAAGCTTTCTTT. Amino acid sequence: CASSLLRANTEAFF. The rearrangement links TRBV6-2 or TRBV6-3 to TRBJ1-1, with D unclear. V was cut by 5 bases and J by 1 base, with 11 bases left in between. CDR3 length: 14 residues. Germline assignment: CDR1 MNHEY and CDR2 SVGEGT.

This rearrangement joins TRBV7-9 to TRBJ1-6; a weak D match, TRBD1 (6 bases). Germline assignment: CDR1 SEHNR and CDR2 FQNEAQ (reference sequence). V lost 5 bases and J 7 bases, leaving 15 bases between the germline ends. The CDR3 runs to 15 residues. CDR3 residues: CASSILTGFNSPLHF. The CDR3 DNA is TGTGCCAGCAGCATTTTGACAGGCTTCAATTCACCCCTCCACTTT.

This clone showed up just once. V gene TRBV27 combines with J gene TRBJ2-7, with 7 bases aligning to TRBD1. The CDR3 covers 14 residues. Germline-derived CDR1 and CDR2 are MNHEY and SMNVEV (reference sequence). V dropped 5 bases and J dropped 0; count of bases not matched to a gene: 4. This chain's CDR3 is CASSRGQNSYEQYV. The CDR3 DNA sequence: TGTGCCAGCAGTAGGGGACAGAACTCCTACGAGCAGTACGTC.

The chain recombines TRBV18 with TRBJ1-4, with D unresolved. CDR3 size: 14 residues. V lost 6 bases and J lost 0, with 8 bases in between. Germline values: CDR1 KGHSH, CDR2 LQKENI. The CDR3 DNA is TGTGCCAGCTCCCTCTCTTCAACTAATGAAAAACTGTTTTTT. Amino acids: CASSLSSTNEKLFF.